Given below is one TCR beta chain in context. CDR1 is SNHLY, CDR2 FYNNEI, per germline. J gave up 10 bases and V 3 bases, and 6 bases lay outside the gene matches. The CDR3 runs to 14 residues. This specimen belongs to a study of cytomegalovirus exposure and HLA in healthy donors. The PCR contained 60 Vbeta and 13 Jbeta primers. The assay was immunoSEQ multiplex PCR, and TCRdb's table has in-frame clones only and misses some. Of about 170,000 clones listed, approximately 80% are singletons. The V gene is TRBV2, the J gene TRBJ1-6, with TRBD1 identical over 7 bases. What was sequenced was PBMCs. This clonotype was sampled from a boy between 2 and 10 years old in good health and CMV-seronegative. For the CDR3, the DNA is TGTGCCAGCAGTGAGGACAGGTTTTTCTCACCCCTCCACTTT. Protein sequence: CASSEDRFFSPLHF.